This T cell receptor beta chain was obtained from a study of CD8 T cells in ankylosing spondylitis. Whole-study findings and limits: Peripheral blood samples showed relatively rare disease-linked clones, and these clones were CD8+. Matched synovial fluid from ankylosing spondylitis patients was reported to be enriched for disease-linked clones.

MiXCR, applied by TCRdb to the 5' RACE reads, yields one record per CDR3 protein. Seen here are 200,000 to 300,000 distinct CDR3 sequences, roughly 10% observed once, and the top ten hold approximately 2.5%. Note on this clonotype: Its antigen is unidentified.

This CDR3 region has 15 residues. Per germline, CDR1 WNHNN and CDR2 SYGVQD (reference sequence). The V end was cut by 3 bases, the J end by 0 bases, with 6 bases between. The sample taken for sequencing was blood, either unsorted or a sorted T cell fraction (not recorded which). The chain combines TRBV10-1 with TRBJ2-6, with D uncertain. The sequence was obtained from a male donor with ankylosing spondylitis or in good health (not recorded which). The DNA for the CDR3 is TGCGCCAGCAGTGAATCGGCCTCTGGGGCCAACGTCCTGACTTTC. Translation: CASSESASGANVLTF.